Sequencing of this T cell receptor (beta chain) was carried out in a study of early T cells in non-severe SARS-CoV-2 infection. Study in general: It was bulk RNA from unsorted whole blood that was sequenced, and the chains were unpaired.

TCRdb ran MiXCR on the 5' RACE reads and lists one entry per CDR3 protein. The sample records some 77,000 distinct CDR3 sequences, 9.5% to 15% being singletons. This clonotype was detected many times. The CDR3 is 14 amino acids. V lost 2 bases and J 1 base, leaving 8 bases between the germline ends. Germline lookup yields CDR1 MNHEY and CDR2 SVGEGT. The sequencing input was whole blood. The source is an adult who was a healthcare worker with PCR-confirmed SARS-CoV-2 infection or an uninfected control (not recorded which). This chain links TRBV6-2 or TRBV6-3 with TRBJ1-1, with D hard to call. Here the CDR3 DNA reads TGTGCCAGCAGTTACCTCCAGTGGAACACTGAAGCTTTCTTT. The encoded protein is CASSYLQWNTEAFF.